The 29 T cell receptor beta chains given below trace back to one sample, sequenced in a study of T cells after yellow fever vaccination. TCRdb independently ran MiXCR on the 5' RACE reads; one entry per CDR3 protein. Of 500,000 to 650,000 distinct CDR3 sequences in the sample, roughly 12% were seen once. Sequenced here: PBMCs, sampled on the day of the yellow fever booster vaccination. These receptors were obtained from a man under 40 who received the YFV17D yellow fever vaccine.

The chain joins TRBV7-9 to TRBJ2-1; weak D call: TRBD2 (6 bases). Germline CDR1 is SEHNR and CDR2 is FQNEAQ (reference sequence). CDR3 length equals 15 residues. V was cut by 3 bases and J by 9 bases, with 18 bases left in between. CDR3 nucleotides: TGTGCCAGCAGCTTGACCGGGACTCCGACGGGTGAGCAGTTCTTC. It encodes CASSLTGTPTGEQFF.

In this sample, this clonotype turned up a few times. The genes are TRBV12-3 or TRBV12-4 and TRBJ2-1, with 11 bases matching TRBD2. This CDR3 spans 17 amino acids. V shed 6 bases, J shed 2 bases, and the junction held 9 bases outside the gene matches. The CDR3: CASRHTLAGEAYNEQFF. CDR3 DNA sequence: TGTGCCAGCAGGCACACACTAGCGGGAGAGGCCTACAATGAGCAGTTCTTC.

This clonotype was detected a few times. The rearrangement links TRBV20-1 to TRBJ2-1, with TRBD2 matching over 7 bases. Germline lookup yields CDR1 DFQATT and CDR2 SNEGSKA (reference sequence). The ends lost 4 bases at V and 3 bases at J; junction bases unmatched: 21. CDR3 length: 19 residues. CDR3 bases: TGCAGTGCTACCCAAAATCGGGGGGTGCCAGCGGCGAGCTACAATGAGCAGTTCTTC. This translates into CSATQNRGVPAASYNEQFF.

The chain employs TRBV6-1 and TRBJ2-1, with D maybe TRBD2 (5 bases). Looked up from germline, CDR1 is MNHNS and CDR2 is SASEGT. The CDR3 contains 14 residues. The V and J ends lost 9 bases and 7 bases respectively, with 19 bases between them. CDR3 loop: CASFGVPPGNEQFF. Here the CDR3 DNA reads TGTGCCAGTTTCGGGGTACCCCCGGGGAATGAGCAGTTCTTC.

This clonotype was detected only a few times. The rearrangement joins TRBV11-2 to TRBJ2-1; no firm D call. Germline V lookup: CDR1 SGHAT, CDR2 FQNNGV. The CDR3 has 15 residues. Trimming stripped 5 bases from V and 0 bases from J, with 11 bases between. This chain's CDR3 is CASSRDRSSYNEQFF. The CDR3 nucleotides read TGTGCCAGCAGCCGAGACCGAAGCTCCTACAATGAGCAGTTCTTC.

The rearrangement joins TRBV9 to TRBJ2-7; 7 nucleotides agree with TRBD1. Trimming at V came to 3 bases and at J to 3 bases, leaving 9 bases not matched to a gene. The CDR3 is 15 amino acids. Germline-derived CDR1 and CDR2 are SGDLS and YYNGEE. The CDR3 DNA follows: TGTGCCAGCAGCGCCACAGGGGTGGGCGGCTACGAGCAGTACTTC. It encodes CASSATGVGGYEQYF.

This clonotype has only a few counts. The CDR3 bases are TGCGCCAGCAGCACCGGACAGGCCTTAGCCAAAAACATTCAGTACTTC. It encodes CASSTGQALAKNIQYF. The V and J genes are TRBV5-1 and TRBJ2-4; 7 nucleotides agree with TRBD1. V lost 4 bases and J lost 0; bases outside the gene matches: 7. Germline V gives CDR1 SGHRS, CDR2 YFSETQ. The CDR3 is 16 amino acids. The whole variable domain, remainder taken from reference TRBV5-1 and TRBJ2-4, is KAGVTQTPRYLIKTRGQQVTLSCSPISGHRSVSWYQQTPGQGLQFLFEYFSETQRNKGNFPGRFSGRQFSNSRSEMNVSTLELGDSALYLCASSTGQALAKNIQYFGAGTRLSVL.

The V gene is TRBV20-1, the J gene TRBJ2-5; D possibly corresponds to TRBD2 (5 bases). V lost 1 base to trimming and J lost 1 base, with 13 bases between them. The CDR3 is 15 residues long. Germline CDR1 is DFQATT and CDR2 is SNEGSKA (reference sequence). The CDR3 reads CSARVPGRAQETQYF. DNA for the CDR3: TGCAGTGCTAGAGTCCCGGGAAGGGCCCAAGAGACCCAGTACTTC.

This clonotype was counted a few times. The chain combines TRBV11-2 with TRBJ2-7; 12 positions match TRBD2. The CDR3 has 17 amino acids. The junction had 11 bases not matched to a gene; V was cut back by 5 bases and J by 3 bases. CDR1 is SGHAT, CDR2 FQNNGV, per germline. CDR3 nucleotides: TGTGCCAGCAGCCGTTCGATAACTAGCGGGGGGATCTACGAGCAGTACTTC. Translation gives CASSRSITSGGIYEQYF.

This clonotype showed up just a few times. This sequence joins TRBV20-1 and TRBJ1-1; 7 nucleotides line up with TRBD1. V lost 8 bases to trimming and J lost 1 base; unmatched junction nucleotides: 4. CDR3 length equals 12 residues. CDR1 and CDR2 (germline): DFQATT, SNEGSKA (reference sequence). This CDR3 reads CSPGQTNTEAFF. Written as DNA, the CDR3 is TGCAGTCCGGGACAGACGAACACTGAAGCTTTCTTT.

This clonotype was seen a handful of times. This chain uses TRBV6-1 with TRBJ2-7; TRBD2 is a possible D gene (9 bases). CDR1 and CDR2 (germline): MNHNS, SASEGT. V gave up 5 bases and J gave up 7 bases, with 24 bases separating them. The CDR3 extends over 16 amino acids. Here the CDR3 reads CASSPPGSGRTGEQYF. The CDR3 region has the DNA TGTGCCAGCAGTCCCCCAGGAAGCGGGAGGACAGGGGAGCAGTACTTC.

This clonotype came up a few times. The V call is TRBV24-1, the J call TRBJ2-3; 9 nucleotides agree with TRBD2. V lost 2 bases, J lost 2 bases, and 7 bases stayed unmatched. The germline V gene encodes CDR1 KGHDR and CDR2 SFDVKD. The CDR3 loop spans 17 amino acids. This chain's CDR3 is CATSDSIAGANTDTQYF. As DNA, the CDR3 is TGTGCCACCAGTGATTCGATAGCGGGAGCGAACACAGATACGCAGTATTTT.

This clonotype was observed many times. The V gene is TRBV30, the J gene TRBJ2-4; possibly TRBD1 for D (6 bases). The CDR3 consists of 14 residues. V lost 2 bases and J lost 7, with 15 bases in between. Germline V lookup: CDR1 GTSNPN, CDR2 SVGIG (reference sequence). For the CDR3, the DNA is TGTGCCTGGAGTCGACAGGACAGCAAGAACATTCAGTACTTC. Protein: CAWSRQDSKNIQYF.

The gene calls are TRBV7-2 and TRBJ2-5, with 8 positions matching TRBD1. CDR1 is SGHTA, CDR2 FQGNSA, per germline. With 0 bases clipped from V and 4 bases from J, the junction kept 10 bases outside the gene matches. CDR3 size: 17 residues. CDR3 nucleotide sequence: TGTGCCAGCAGCTTAGCGTTTAGTACAGGGGGAGGAGAGACCCAGTACTTC. Its protein product is CASSLAFSTGGGETQYF. Full variable domain (rest looked up from reference TRBV7-2 and TRBJ2-5): GAGVSQSPSNKVTEKGKDVELRCDPISGHTALYWYRQSLGQGLEFLIYFQGNSAPDKSGLPSDRFSAERTGGSVSTLTIQRTQQEDSAVYLCASSLAFSTGGGETQYFGPGTRLLVL.

This clonotype has only a few counts. The chain carries TRBV19 and TRBJ1-2; tentative D call: TRBD1 (6 bases). The V gene's germline CDR1 is LNHDA and CDR2 SQIVND (reference sequence). V was trimmed by 7 bases and J by 6 bases, leaving 9 bases between them. The CDR3 has 11 amino acids. CDR3 in amino acids: CASTGANGYTF. The CDR3 coding sequence is TGTGCCAGTACAGGGGCCAATGGCTACACCTTC.

This clonotype has more than one count but fewer than ten. The chain combines TRBV28 with TRBJ2-1, with D tentatively TRBD2 (6 bases). The germline V gene encodes CDR1 MDHEN and CDR2 SYDVKM. Between the trimmed V and J ends, which lost 4 bases and 2 bases, there was a span of 24 bases. This CDR3 is built from 19 residues. CDR3: CASSSPLGSGRTAYNEQFF. The CDR3 nucleotides read TGTGCCAGCAGTTCTCCTTTGGGTAGCGGCAGAACTGCCTACAATGAGCAGTTCTTC.

Note on this clonotype: This may be a read error, as it is one base from a much larger clone. The chain is built from TRBV7-2 and TRBJ1-1, with 8 bases matching TRBD1. CDR3 length equals 14 residues. V was clipped by 4 bases and J by 1 base; unmatched bases: 2. Germline V gene data show CDR1 as SGHTA and CDR2 as FQGNSA. The CDR3 region has the DNA TGTGCCAGCAGCTGGGACAGGCCGAACACTGAAGCTTTCTTT. It codes for CASSWDRPNTEAFF. Full variable domain (remainder filled in from reference TRBV7-2 and TRBJ1-1): GAGVSQSPSNKVTEKGKDVELRCDPISGHTALYWYRQSLGQGLEFLIYFQGNSAPDKSGLPSDRFSAERTGGSVSTLTIQRTQQEDSAVYLCASSWDRPNTEAFFGQGTRLTVV.

V and J are TRBV6-5 and TRBJ2-3; 7 nucleotides align to TRBD2. The CDR3 loop spans 17 amino acids. In germline, CDR1 is MNHEY, CDR2 SVGAGI. V lost 1 base to trimming and J lost 4 bases; unmatched junction nucleotides: 11. The CDR3 spells CASSYLDGRLRPDTQYF. For the CDR3, the DNA is TGTGCCAGCAGTTACTTGGACGGGAGGCTCAGACCAGATACGCAGTATTTT.

This clonotype was seen only a few times. J is TRBJ2-7 and V is TRBV28, with D perhaps TRBD2 (7 bases). V was cut by 5 bases and J by 6 bases, with 20 bases left in between. This CDR3 spans 15 amino acids. The germline gives CDR1 MDHEN, CDR2 SYDVKM. In nucleotides, the CDR3 is TGTGCCAGCAGTGCGCTCCGGGCGGGGGCGGGCGAGCAGTACTTC. Protein sequence: CASSALRAGAGEQYF.

The rearrangement links TRBV20-1 to TRBJ2-5, with 11 bases matching TRBD2. V trimming: 3 bases; J trimming: 5 bases; junction bases outside the gene matches: 5. CDR1 and CDR2 (germline): DFQATT, SNEGSKA (reference sequence). The CDR3 contains 14 residues. The CDR3 reads CSASLLAGVETQYF. The CDR3 DNA follows: TGCAGTGCTAGTTTACTAGCGGGAGTTGAGACCCAGTACTTC.

V and J are TRBV29-1 and TRBJ2-3; D possibly corresponds to TRBD2 (6 bases). Trimming took 4 bases from V and 2 from J, leaving 16 bases between them. The CDR3 loop spans 15 amino acids. Germline-derived CDR1 and CDR2 are SQVTM and ANQGSEA. The CDR3 protein is CSVALLLANTDTQYF. CDR3 nucleotide sequence: TGCAGCGTTGCGCTTCTCCTAGCGAACACAGATACGCAGTATTTT.

This chain connects TRBV20-1 to TRBJ2-1; 7 positions match TRBD1. Per the germline V gene, CDR1 is DFQATT and CDR2 is SNEGSKA (reference sequence). The CDR3 consists of 15 residues. Trimming took 3 bases from V and 0 from J; bases not matched to a gene: 5. CDR3 nucleotides: TGCAGTGCTAGCGATCAGGGGGACTCCTACAATGAGCAGTTCTTC. Residues: CSASDQGDSYNEQFF.

The rearrangement joins TRBV10-3 to TRBJ2-7; perhaps TRBD1 as D (6 bases). From germline, CDR1 is ENHRY and CDR2 SYGVKD. The CDR3 is made up of 13 amino acids. Trimming removed 6 bases from V and 1 base from J, with 10 bases in between. CDR3 loop: CAISADSSYEQYF. CDR3 in DNA: TGTGCCATCAGCGCGGACAGTTCCTACGAGCAGTACTTC.

This clonotype showed up just a few times. The chain employs TRBV5-4 and TRBJ1-6; D unresolved. The CDR3 is 15 residues long. Germline values: CDR1 SGHNT, CDR2 YYREEE (reference sequence). V was trimmed by 4 bases and J by 7 bases, leaving 15 bases between them. DNA of the CDR3: TGTGCCAGCAGCCCTAGGACTGACGAAAATTCACCCCTCCACTTT. As protein: CASSPRTDENSPLHF.

This clonotype was seen only a few times. The gene calls are TRBV5-4 and TRBJ2-4; D is perhaps TRBD1 or TRBD2 (5 bases each). In germline, CDR1 is SGHNT, CDR2 YYREEE (reference sequence). The germline V and J ends were trimmed by 2 bases and 6 bases, with 9 bases remaining between them. The CDR3 is 13 residues long. The CDR3: CASSLEGRNIQYF. The CDR3, as DNA: TGTGCCAGCAGCTTAGAGGGGAGAAACATTCAGTACTTC. The full variable domain, in which reference TRBV5-4 and TRBJ2-4 provide the parts outside the CDR3, is ETGVTQSPTHLIKTRGQQVTLRCSSQSGHNTVSWYQQALGQGPQFIFQYYREEENGRGNFPPRFSGLQFPNYSSELNVNALELDDSALYLCASSLEGRNIQYFGAGTRLSVL.

This clonotype has a handful of counts. The chain links TRBV20-1 to TRBJ2-1; no firm D call. The CDR3 length is 15 residues. Germline CDR1 reads DFQATT; CDR2 reads SNEGSKA (reference sequence). Trimming removed 3 bases from V and 0 bases from J, with 12 bases in between. The CDR3 DNA reads as TGCAGTGCTAGTAAACTTGGGAACTCCTACAATGAGCAGTTCTTC. Its translation: CSASKLGNSYNEQFF.

This clonotype has only a few counts. The chain couples TRBV15 to TRBJ2-2, with 9 positions matching TRBD1. The CDR3 extends over 14 amino acids. V lost 8 bases to trimming and J lost 5 bases; unmatched junction nucleotides: 6. The V gene's germline CDR1 is LNHNV and CDR2 YYDKDF (reference sequence). CDR3 DNA: TGTGCCACCGTCGCCGGGACAGGGACCGGGGAGCTGTTTTTT. It is translated as CATVAGTGTGELFF.

This clonotype occurred a few times. This chain links TRBV6-1 with TRBJ2-3; D is unclear. Germline V gene lookup returns CDR1 MNHNS and CDR2 SASEGT. V lost 6 bases and J lost 0, with 7 bases in between. The CDR3 consists of 13 residues. CDR3 residues: CASRDISTDTQYF. CDR3 nucleotide sequence: TGTGCCAGCAGAGACATCAGCACAGATACGCAGTATTTT.

The J gene is TRBJ2-7, the V gene TRBV6-2 or TRBV6-3; TRBD2 matches at 10 bases. Germline CDR1 is MNHEY and CDR2 is SVGEGT. The V and J ends lost 6 bases and 5 bases, in that order; junction bases with no gene match: 10. The CDR3 totals 15 residues. The DNA of the CDR3 is TGTGCCAGCAGCCCCGATCTAGCGGGGGTCCACGAGCAGTACTTC. It specifies CASSPDLAGVHEQYF.